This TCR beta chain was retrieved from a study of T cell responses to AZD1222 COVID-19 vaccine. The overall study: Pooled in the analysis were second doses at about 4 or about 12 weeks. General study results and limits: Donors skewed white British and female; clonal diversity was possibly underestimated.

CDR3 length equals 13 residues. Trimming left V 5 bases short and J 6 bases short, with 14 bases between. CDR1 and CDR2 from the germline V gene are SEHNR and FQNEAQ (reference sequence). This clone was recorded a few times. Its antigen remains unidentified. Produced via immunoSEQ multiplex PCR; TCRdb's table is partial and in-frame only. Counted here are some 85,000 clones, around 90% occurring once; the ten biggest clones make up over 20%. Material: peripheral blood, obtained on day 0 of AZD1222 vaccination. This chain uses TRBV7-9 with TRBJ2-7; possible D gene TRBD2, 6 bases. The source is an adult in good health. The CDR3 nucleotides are TGTGCCAGCAGCGCAACGGGAGCGGGCGAGCAGTACTTC. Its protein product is CASSATGAGEQYF.